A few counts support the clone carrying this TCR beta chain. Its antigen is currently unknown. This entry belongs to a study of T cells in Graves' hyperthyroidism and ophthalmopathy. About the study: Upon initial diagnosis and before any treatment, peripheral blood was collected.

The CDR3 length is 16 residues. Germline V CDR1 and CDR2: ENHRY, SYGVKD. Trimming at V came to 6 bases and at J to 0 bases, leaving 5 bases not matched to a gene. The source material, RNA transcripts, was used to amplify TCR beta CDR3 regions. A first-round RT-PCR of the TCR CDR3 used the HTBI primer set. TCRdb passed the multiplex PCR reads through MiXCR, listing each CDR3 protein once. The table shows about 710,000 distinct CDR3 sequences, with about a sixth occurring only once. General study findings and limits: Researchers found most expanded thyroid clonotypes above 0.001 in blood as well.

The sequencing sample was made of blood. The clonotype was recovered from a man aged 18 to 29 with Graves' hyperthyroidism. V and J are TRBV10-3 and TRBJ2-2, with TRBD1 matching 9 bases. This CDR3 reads CAIREGQGANTGELFF. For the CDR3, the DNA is TGTGCCATCAGAGAGGGACAGGGCGCGAACACCGGGGAGCTGTTTTTT.